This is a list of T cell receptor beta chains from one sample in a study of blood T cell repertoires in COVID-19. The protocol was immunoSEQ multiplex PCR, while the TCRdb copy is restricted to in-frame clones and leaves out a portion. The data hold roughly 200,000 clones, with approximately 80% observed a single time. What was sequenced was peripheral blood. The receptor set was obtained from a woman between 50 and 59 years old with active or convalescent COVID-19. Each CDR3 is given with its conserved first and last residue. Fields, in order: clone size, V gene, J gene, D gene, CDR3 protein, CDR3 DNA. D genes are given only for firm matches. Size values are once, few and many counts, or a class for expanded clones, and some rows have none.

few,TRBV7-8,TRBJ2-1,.,CASSLSGLKNEQFF,TGTGCCAGCAGCTTATCCGGGTTAAAAAATGAGCAGTTCTTC
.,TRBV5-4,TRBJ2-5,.,CASSLATGTAKETQYF,TGTGCCAGCAGCTTGGCTACCGGGACTGCAAAAGAGACCCAGTACTTC
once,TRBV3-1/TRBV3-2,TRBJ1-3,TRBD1,CASSQTGTGSGNTIYF,TGTGCCAGCAGCCAAACCGGGACAGGGTCTGGAAACACCATATATTTT
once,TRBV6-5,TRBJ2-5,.,CASSSVQPGLETQYF,TGTGCCAGCTCCTCAGTTCAGCCAGGGTTGGAGACCCAGTACTTC
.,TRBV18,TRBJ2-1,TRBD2,CASSPGWREGREQFF,TGTGCCAGCTCACCCGGCTGGCGGGAGGGCCGTGAGCAGTTCTTC
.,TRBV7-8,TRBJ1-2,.,CASSWTSGNTNYGYTF,TGTGCCAGCAGCTGGACCAGCGGTAACACTAACTATGGCTACACCTTC
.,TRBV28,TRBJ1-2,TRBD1,CASSPGGNYGYTF,TGTGCCAGCAGTCCAGGGGGTAACTATGGCTACACCTTC
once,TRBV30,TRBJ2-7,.,CAWSVGGEQYF,TGTGCCTGGAGTGTAGGGGGAGAGCAGTACTTC
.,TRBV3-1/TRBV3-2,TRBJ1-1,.,CASSQEGVPSGAFF,TGTGCCAGCAGCCAAGAGGGTGTCCCCTCGGGAGCTTTCTTT
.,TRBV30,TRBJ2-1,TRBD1,CAWSKYRQGLSYNEQFF,TGTGCCTGGAGCAAATATCGACAGGGGCTATCCTACAATGAGCAGTTCTTC
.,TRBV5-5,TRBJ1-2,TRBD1,CASSLGTGDGYTF,TGTGCCAGCAGCTTAGGGACAGGGGATGGCTACACCTTC
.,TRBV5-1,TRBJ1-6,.,CASSLTPFSSYNSPLHF,TGCGCCAGCAGCTTGACCCCCTTTAGCTCCTATAATTCACCCCTCCACTTT
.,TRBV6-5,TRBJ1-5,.,CASRDTRNQPQHF,TGTGCCAGCCGGGACACTCGTAATCAGCCCCAGCATTTT
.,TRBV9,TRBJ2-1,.,CASSVGAGNEQFF,TGTGCCAGCAGCGTAGGGGCAGGGAATGAGCAGTTCTTC
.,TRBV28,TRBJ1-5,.,CASSRPGGSNQPQHF,TGTGCCAGCAGTCGACCTGGGGGGAGCAATCAGCCCCAGCATTTT
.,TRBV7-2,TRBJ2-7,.,CASSLVVVSLGEQYF,TGTGCCAGCAGCTTAGTTGTGGTTTCACTCGGGGAGCAGTACTTC
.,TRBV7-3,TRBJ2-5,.,CASSPHGTIKETQYF,TGTGCCAGCAGCCCACACGGGACAATCAAAGAGACCCAGTACTTC
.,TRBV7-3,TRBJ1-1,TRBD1,CASSLEVTGDRTEAFF,TGTGCCAGCAGCTTAGAGGTGACAGGGGATCGCACTGAAGCTTTCTTT